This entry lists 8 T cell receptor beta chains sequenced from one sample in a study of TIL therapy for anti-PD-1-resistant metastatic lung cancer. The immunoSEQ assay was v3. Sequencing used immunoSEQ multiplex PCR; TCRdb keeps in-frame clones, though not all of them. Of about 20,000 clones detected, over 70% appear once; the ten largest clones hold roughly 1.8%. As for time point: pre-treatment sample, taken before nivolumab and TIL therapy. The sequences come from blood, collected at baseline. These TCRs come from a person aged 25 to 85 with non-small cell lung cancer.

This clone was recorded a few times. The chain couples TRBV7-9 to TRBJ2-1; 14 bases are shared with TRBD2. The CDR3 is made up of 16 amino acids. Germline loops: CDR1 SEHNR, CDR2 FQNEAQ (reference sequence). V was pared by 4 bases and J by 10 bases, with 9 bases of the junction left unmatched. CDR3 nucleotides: TGTGCCAGCAGCTCATCGGGACTAGCGGGAGACGGGGAGCAGTTCTTC. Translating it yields CASSSSGLAGDGEQFF.

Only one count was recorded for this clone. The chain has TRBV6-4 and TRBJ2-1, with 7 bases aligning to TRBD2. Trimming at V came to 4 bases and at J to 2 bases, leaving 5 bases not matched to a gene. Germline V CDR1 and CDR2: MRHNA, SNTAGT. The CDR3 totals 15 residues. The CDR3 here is CASSVLAETYNEQFF. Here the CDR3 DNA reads TGTGCCAGCAGTGTTCTAGCGGAGACCTACAATGAGCAGTTCTTC.

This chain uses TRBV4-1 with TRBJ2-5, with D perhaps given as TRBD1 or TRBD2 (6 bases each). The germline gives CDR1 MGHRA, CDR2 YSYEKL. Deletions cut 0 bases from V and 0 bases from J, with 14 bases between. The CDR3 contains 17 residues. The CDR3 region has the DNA TGCGCCAGCAGCCAAGAGCCTAGGGGGGCGTACCAAGAGACCCAGTACTTC. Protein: CASSQEPRGAYQETQYF.

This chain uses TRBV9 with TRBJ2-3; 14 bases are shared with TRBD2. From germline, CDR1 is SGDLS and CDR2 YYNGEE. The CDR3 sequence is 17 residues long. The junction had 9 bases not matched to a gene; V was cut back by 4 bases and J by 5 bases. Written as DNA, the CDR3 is TGTGCCAGCAGCCCCCGACTAGCGGGGGGGGAACTAGATACGCAGTATTTT. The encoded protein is CASSPRLAGGELDTQYF.

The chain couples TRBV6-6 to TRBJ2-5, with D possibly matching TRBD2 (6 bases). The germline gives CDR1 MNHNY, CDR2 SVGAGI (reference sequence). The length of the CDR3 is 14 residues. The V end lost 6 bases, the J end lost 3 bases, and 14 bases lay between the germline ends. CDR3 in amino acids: CASSKGLREETQYF. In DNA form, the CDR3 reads TGTGCCAGCAGCAAGGGACTGCGGGAAGAGACCCAGTACTTC.

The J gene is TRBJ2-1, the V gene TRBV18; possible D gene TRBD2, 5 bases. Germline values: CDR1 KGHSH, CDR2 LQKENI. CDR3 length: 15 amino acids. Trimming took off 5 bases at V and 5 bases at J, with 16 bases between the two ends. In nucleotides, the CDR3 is TGTGCCAGCTCAGCCCAACACGGAGCGGACAATGAGCAGTTCTTC. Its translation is CASSAQHGADNEQFF. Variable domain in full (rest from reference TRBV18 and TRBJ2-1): NAGVMQNPRHLVRRRGQEARLRCSPMKGHSHVYWYRQLPEEGLKFMVYLQKENIIDESGMPKERFSAEFPKEGPSILRIQQVVRGDSAAYFCASSAQHGADNEQFFGPGTRLTVL.

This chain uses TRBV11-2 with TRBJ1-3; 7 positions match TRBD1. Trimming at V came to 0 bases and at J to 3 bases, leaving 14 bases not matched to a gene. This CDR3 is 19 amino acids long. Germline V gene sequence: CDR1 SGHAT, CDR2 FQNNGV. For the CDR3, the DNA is TGTGCCAGCAGCTTAGATTATATGTGGACAGGAGGCCTTGGAAACACCATATATTTT. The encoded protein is CASSLDYMWTGGLGNTIYF.

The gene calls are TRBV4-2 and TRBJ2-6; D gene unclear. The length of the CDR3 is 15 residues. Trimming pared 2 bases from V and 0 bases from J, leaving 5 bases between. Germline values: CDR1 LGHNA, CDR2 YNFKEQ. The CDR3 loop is CASSQTNSGANVLTF. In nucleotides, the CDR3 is TGTGCCAGCAGCCAAACAAACTCTGGGGCCAACGTCCTGACTTTC.